This TCR beta chain was sequenced in a study of molecular identifiers for immune sequencing clone quantification. Overall study context: Five aliquots were made in replicates from the RNA of about 20,000 or 100,000 naive CD8 cells, and four were sequenced.

Libraries for naive CD8 T cells, which were made from roughly 18,000 to 920,000 sorted cells, drew on 10%, 30% or 50% of the RNA. A note on this clonotype: Antigen: not known.

V shed 4 bases, J shed 2 bases, and the junction held 9 bases outside the gene matches. CDR3 length: 16 residues. CDR1 and CDR2 from the germline V gene are LNHNV and YYDKDF (reference sequence). As previously described, bulk TCR libraries were made using listed TCR primers. TCRdb re-called the PCR reads through MiXCR, storing one row per CDR3 protein. The repertoire holds around 460,000 distinct CDR3 sequences, with around 23% as singletons. Findings and caveats of the study: Identical TCR molecules that share a barcode could lead to an underestimation of highly expanded clone sizes.

Input material: naive CD8+ T cells from blood, with Jurkat cell RNA spiked in. The subset here: FACS-sorted CD8+CD4-CCR7+CD45RA+ naive T cells. The chain couples TRBV15 to TRBJ2-5; 8 bases align to TRBD2. This TCR came from a human donor in good health. Some libraries in this study had Jurkat cell RNA spiked in. CDR3 DNA: TGTGCCACCAGCACAGCCGGGGGGGCAATACAAGAGACCCAGTACTTC. As protein: CATSTAGGAIQETQYF. Supplemented by reference TRBV15 and TRBJ2-5, the full variable domain reads DAMVIQNPRYQVTQFGKPVTLSCSQTLNHNVMYWYQQKSSQAPKLLFHYYDKDFNNEADTPDNFQSRRPNTSFCFLDIRSPGLGDTAMYLCATSTAGGAIQETQYFGPGTRLLVL.